One and the same sample provided the 2 T cell receptor beta chains below, sequenced in a study of T cell responses to AZD1222 COVID-19 vaccine. Only in-frame clones appear in the TCRdb table, and some are missing; sequencing was by immunoSEQ multiplex PCR. The sample lists about 120,000 clones, approximately 86% occurring once. Here the sequenced sample was peripheral blood, taken on day 0 of AZD1222 vaccination. All receptors come from an adult in good health.

The rearrangement joins TRBV6-9 to TRBJ2-4; D may be TRBD1 (6 bases). The CDR3 is 18 residues long. Trimming cost V 8 bases and J 0 bases, with 23 bases left between them. Germline V gives CDR1 MNHGY, CDR2 SVAAGI. The CDR3 DNA follows: TGTGCCAGCTGGCCCTCACCGGGACACCGTGAAGCCAAAAACATTCAGTACTTC. It specifies CASWPSPGHREAKNIQYF.

The chain joins TRBV29-1 to TRBJ2-5; D is ambiguous. Germline lookup yields CDR1 SQVTM and CDR2 ANQGSEA. The CDR3 runs 10 residues. V gave up 3 bases and J gave up 5 bases, with 4 bases separating them. CDR3 sequence reads: CSVEVETQYF. Written as DNA, the CDR3 is TGCAGCGTTGAGGTCGAGACCCAGTACTTC. The entire variable domain, with the rest obtained from reference TRBV29-1 and TRBJ2-5, is as follows: SAVISQKPSRDICQRGTSLTIQCQVDSQVTMMFWYRQQPGQSLTLIATANQGSEATYESGFVIDKFPISRPNLTFSTLTVSNMSPEDSSIYLCSVEVETQYFGPGTRLLVL.